One and the same sample provided the 10 T cell receptor beta chains below, sequenced in a study of metastatic and nonmetastatic thyroid tumors. MiXCR reprocessed the PCR reads for TCRdb. Here the sample spans some 28,000 clones, around a fifth being singletons. Before thyroid surgery, none of the patients had received any treatment. Sequenced input: blood. The receptors were sampled from a female donor with papillary thyroid cancer or a benign thyroid nodule (not recorded which). Some clones in this sample may be carry-over from other donors' samples.

This clone is classed as medium-sized. This chain uses TRBV24-1 with TRBJ2-7; 8 nucleotides agree with TRBD2. From germline, CDR1 is KGHDR and CDR2 SFDVKD. After removal of 4 bases from V and 5 bases from J, the junction contained 6 bases not matched to a gene. The CDR3 sequence is 14 residues long. Here the CDR3 reads CATSEAGTRDEQYF. As DNA, the CDR3 is TGTGCCACCAGTGAGGCCGGGACTAGGGACGAGCAGTACTTC.

This chain joins TRBV10-3 and TRBJ1-6; 8 nucleotides line up with TRBD1. The J segment lost 10 bases and the V segment lost 2 bases, leaving 7 bases of the junction unmatched. In germline, CDR1 is ENHRY, CDR2 SYGVKD. The CDR3 is made up of 15 amino acids. CDR3 coding DNA: TGTGCCATCAGTGAGAGGTCAGGGGGCGAATCACCCCTCCACTTT. Amino acid sequence: CAISERSGGESPLHF.

The chain recombines TRBV11-2 with TRBJ1-2; 9 nucleotides line up with TRBD1. The germline V gene has CDR1 SGHAT and CDR2 FQNNGV. The ends lost 5 bases at V and 0 bases at J; junction bases unmatched: 10. This CDR3 is 17 amino acids long. The CDR3 loop reads CASSLLPGQGSNYGYTF. CDR3 in DNA: TGTGCCAGCAGCCTACTCCCGGGACAGGGATCTAACTATGGCTACACCTTC. The entire variable domain, with the rest obtained from reference TRBV11-2 and TRBJ1-2, is as follows: EAGVAQSPRYKIIEKRQSVAFWCNPISGHATLYWYQQILGQGPKLLIQFQNNGVVDDSQLPKDRFSAERLKGVDSTLKIQPAKLEDSAVYLCASSLLPGQGSNYGYTFGSGTRLTVV.

This clone was detected many times. The identical CDR3 is also encoded by other nucleotide sequences in the sample. CDR3 DNA sequence: TGTGCCAGCAGTTTCACCTATCAGTATCGACAGGAGATCTCTGGGGCCAACGTCCTGACTTTC. Amino acids: CASSFTYQYRQEISGANVLTF. V gene TRBV28 combines with J gene TRBJ2-6; possible D gene TRBD1, 6 bases. This CDR3 contains 21 residues. Germline lookup yields CDR1 MDHEN and CDR2 SYDVKM. Trimming stripped 3 bases from V and 0 bases from J, with 24 bases between.

This clone is labeled as medium-sized. The chain combines TRBV27 with TRBJ2-7; TRBD1 aligns across 10 bases. J was trimmed by 6 bases and V by 2 bases; bases with no gene match: 1. This CDR3 has 13 amino acids. Germline V gene sequence: CDR1 MNHEY, CDR2 SMNVEV (reference sequence). The DNA for the CDR3 is TGTGCCAGCAGTTTAGGACAGGGGGGCGAGCAGTACTTC. Translated, it gives CASSLGQGGEQYF.

This clone was seen ten or more times. V and J are TRBV2 and TRBJ2-4, with unresolved D. This CDR3 region has 13 residues. V lost 1 base to trimming and J lost 6 bases, with 7 bases between them. The germline V gene encodes CDR1 SNHLY and CDR2 FYNNEI. The CDR3 bases are TGTGCCAGCAGTGAAGAGAACACAAACATTCAGTACTTC. It yields the protein CASSEENTNIQYF. Looking up the rest from reference TRBV2 and TRBJ2-4 gives the full variable domain: EPEVTQTPSHQVTQMGQEVILRCVPISNHLYFYWYRQILGQKVEFLVSFYNNEISEKSEIFDDQFSVERPDGSNFTLKIRSTKLEDSAMYFCASSEENTNIQYFGAGTRLSVL.

The sample holds a few counts of this clone. The CDR3 reads CASSPTGAHEKLFF. The DNA for the CDR3 is TGTGCCAGCAGCCCGACAGGGGCGCATGAAAAACTGTTTTTT. The genes are TRBV6-1 and TRBJ1-4; 8 positions match TRBD1. The CDR3 runs 14 residues. Looked up from germline, CDR1 is MNHNS and CDR2 is SASEGT. The ends lost 6 bases at V and 6 bases at J; junction bases unmatched: 6.

This clone was recorded at least ten times. J is TRBJ1-3 and V is TRBV6-1; D might be TRBD1 (5 bases). With 4 bases removed from V and 4 bases from J, the gap between germline ends came to 17 bases. The germline V gene encodes CDR1 MNHNS and CDR2 SASEGT. The CDR3 runs 16 residues. The CDR3 protein is CASSGLQGITGNTIYF. The CDR3 DNA follows: TGTGCCAGCAGTGGCCTTCAGGGTATCACCGGAAACACCATATATTTT.

The chain combines TRBV20-1 with TRBJ2-3, with D tentatively TRBD2 (5 bases). CDR3 length equals 14 residues. Germline V gene data show CDR1 as DFQATT and CDR2 as SNEGSKA (reference sequence). V shed 5 bases and J shed 3 bases, with 15 bases lying between them. The chain's CDR3 is CSAPRPGMTDTQYF. The CDR3 DNA reads as TGCAGTGCTCCTCGGCCGGGGATGACAGATACGCAGTATTTT.

Relative to its sample, this clone is medium-sized (0.01 to 0.1%). The gene calls are TRBV6-2 or TRBV6-3 and TRBJ2-7; 10 positions agree with TRBD2. V lost 6 bases and J lost 4; bases outside the gene matches: 12. CDR1 and CDR2 (germline): MNHEY, SVGEGT. This CDR3 region has 16 residues. The CDR3: CASRRLQREGRYEQYF. The CDR3 DNA is TGTGCCAGCAGGAGACTACAGCGGGAGGGCCGTTACGAGCAGTACTTC.